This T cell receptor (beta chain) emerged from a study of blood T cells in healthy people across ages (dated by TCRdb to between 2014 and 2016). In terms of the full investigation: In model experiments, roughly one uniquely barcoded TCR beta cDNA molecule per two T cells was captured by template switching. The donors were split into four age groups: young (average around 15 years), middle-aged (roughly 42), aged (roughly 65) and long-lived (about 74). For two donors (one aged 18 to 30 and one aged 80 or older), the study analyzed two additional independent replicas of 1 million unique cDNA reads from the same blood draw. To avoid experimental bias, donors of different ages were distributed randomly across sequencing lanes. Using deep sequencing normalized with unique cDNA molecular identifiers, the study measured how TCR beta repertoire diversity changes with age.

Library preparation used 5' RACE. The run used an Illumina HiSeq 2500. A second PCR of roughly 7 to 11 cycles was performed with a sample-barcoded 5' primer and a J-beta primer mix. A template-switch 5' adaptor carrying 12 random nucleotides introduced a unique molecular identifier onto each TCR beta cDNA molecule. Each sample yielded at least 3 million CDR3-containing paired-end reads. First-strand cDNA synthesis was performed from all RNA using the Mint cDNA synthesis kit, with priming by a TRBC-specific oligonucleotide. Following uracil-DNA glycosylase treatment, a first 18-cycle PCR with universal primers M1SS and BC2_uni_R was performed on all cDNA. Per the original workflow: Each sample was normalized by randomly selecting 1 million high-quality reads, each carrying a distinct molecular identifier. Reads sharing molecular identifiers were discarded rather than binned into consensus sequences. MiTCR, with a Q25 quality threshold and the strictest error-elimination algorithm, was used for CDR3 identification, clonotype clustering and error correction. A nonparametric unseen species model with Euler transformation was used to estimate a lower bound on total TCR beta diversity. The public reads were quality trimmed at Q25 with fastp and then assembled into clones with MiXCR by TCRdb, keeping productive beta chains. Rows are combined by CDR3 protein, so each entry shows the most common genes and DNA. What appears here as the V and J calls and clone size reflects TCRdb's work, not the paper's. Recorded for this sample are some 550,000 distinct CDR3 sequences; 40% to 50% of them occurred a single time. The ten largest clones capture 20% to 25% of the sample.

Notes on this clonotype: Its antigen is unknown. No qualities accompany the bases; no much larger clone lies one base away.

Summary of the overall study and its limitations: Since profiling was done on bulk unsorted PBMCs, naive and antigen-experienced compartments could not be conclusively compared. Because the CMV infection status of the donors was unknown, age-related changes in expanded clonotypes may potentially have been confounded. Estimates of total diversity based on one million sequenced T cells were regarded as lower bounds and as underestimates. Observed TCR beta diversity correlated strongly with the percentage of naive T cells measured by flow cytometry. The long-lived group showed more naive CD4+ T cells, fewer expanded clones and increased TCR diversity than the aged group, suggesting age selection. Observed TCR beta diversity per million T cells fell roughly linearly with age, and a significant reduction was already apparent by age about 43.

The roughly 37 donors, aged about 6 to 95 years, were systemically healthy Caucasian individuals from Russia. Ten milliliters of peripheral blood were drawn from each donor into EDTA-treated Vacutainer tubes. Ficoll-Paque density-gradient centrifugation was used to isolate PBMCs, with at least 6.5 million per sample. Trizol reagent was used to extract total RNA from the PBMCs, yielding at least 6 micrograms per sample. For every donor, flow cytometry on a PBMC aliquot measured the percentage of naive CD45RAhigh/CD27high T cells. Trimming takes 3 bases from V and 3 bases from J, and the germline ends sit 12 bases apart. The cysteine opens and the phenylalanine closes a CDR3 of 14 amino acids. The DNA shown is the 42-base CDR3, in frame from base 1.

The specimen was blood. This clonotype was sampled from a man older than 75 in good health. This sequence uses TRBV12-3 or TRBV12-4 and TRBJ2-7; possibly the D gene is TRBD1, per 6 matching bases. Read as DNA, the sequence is TGTGCCAGCAGTTTCGAGGTAGGGGGCTACGAGCAGTACTTC. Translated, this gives CASSFEVGGYEQYF.